This T cell receptor (beta chain) emerged from a study of cytomegalovirus exposure and HLA in healthy donors. Points from the study as a whole: Cytomegalovirus status, reportedly, was diagnosed with high specificity and sensitivity by the classifier. Specificity for CMV antigens was confirmed in vitro for three of the CMV-associated chains. In a later analysis, at a false discovery rate of 0.05, roughly 16,000 TCR beta sequences matched HLA alleles.

Unrecorded immune exposure was likely among donors, who were nominally healthy when sampled. Primers included in the PCR were 60 Vbeta and 13 Jbeta primers. Repertoires were generated with immunoSEQ multiplex PCR, while TCRdb's copy carries only in-frame clones and drops some. The sample carries about 180,000 clones, 78% recorded once. The V gene lost 0 bases and the J gene lost 2 bases, with 14 bases spanning the gap. Germline lookup yields CDR1 SGHVS and CDR2 FQNEAQ. The CDR3 length is 16 residues. Comments on this clone: Its specificity is not known.

The TCR comes from a woman aged 45-60 years in good health and CMV-seropositive. This chain uses TRBV7-8 with TRBJ2-7, with D tentatively TRBD1 (6 bases). Sequenced: PBMCs. The CDR3 region is CASSLAKGEIPYEQYF. DNA of the CDR3: TGTGCCAGCAGCTTAGCGAAGGGGGAAATCCCCTACGAGCAGTACTTC.